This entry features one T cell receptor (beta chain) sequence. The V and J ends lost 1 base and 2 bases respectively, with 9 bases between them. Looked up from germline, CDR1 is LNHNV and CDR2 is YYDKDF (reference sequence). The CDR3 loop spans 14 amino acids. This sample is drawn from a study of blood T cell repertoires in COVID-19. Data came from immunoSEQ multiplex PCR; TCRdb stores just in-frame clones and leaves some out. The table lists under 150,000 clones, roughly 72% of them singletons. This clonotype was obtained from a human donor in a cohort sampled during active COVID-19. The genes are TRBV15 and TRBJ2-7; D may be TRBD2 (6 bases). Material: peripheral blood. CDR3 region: CATSRGAGTYEQYF. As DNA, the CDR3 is TGTGCCACCAGCAGAGGCGCGGGGACCTACGAGCAGTACTTC.